The clone carrying this T cell receptor (beta chain) was observed many times. Its antigen is currently unknown. For the second PCR, which ran for about 7 to 11 cycles, a sample-barcoded 5' primer and a J-beta primer mix were used. From the 5' RACE reads, TCRdb called clonotypes with MiXCR, one entry per CDR3 protein. The data hold around 870,000 distinct CDR3 sequences, with more than 25% observed a single time. These data are taken from a study of blood T cells in healthy people across ages. The overall study: In model experiments, template switching was able to capture about one barcoded beta molecule for every two T cells that were present. Study-wide findings and caveats: It was the long-lived donors that had more naive CD4+ cells and higher diversity than aged donors. CMV status of donors was not determined, possibly confounding expanded clonotype changes.

Trimming pared 1 base from V and 13 bases from J, leaving 17 bases between. Germline CDR1 reads LGHDT; CDR2 reads YNNKEL (reference sequence). CDR3 length equals 15 residues. The rearrangement links TRBV3-1 to TRBJ1-6; D remains unclear. The source is a woman aged 80 or over in good health. Sequencing input: blood. The CDR3 bases are TGTGCCAGCAGCCAAGGTAGCACCCCAGGTTATCCCCTCCACTTT. Amino acids: CASSQGSTPGYPLHF.